A single sample gave rise to the 31 T cell receptor beta chains below, sequenced in a study of blood T cell repertoires in COVID-19 (dated by TCRdb to 2020 to 2022). Libraries were prepared through the immunoSEQ multiplex PCR assay. TCRdb took this table from immuneACCESS and kept in-frame rearrangements with V and J called. Such tables lack part of the clones; where checked against another copy, unresolved V genes explain under half of the gap, and the rest is unexplained. This sample comprises 150,000 to 200,000 clones, about three quarters of them detected only once. The ten most abundant clones make up approximately 26% of the sample. The source material was peripheral blood. The receptors shown here come from a woman aged 70-85 years with acute or convalescent COVID-19.

V gene TRBV19 combines with J gene TRBJ1-5, with D possibly being TRBD1 (5 bases). The length of the CDR3 is 17 residues. V was pared by 7 bases and J by 1 base, with 20 bases between. Per germline, CDR1 LNHDA and CDR2 SQIVND (reference sequence). The CDR3, as DNA: TGTGCCAGTATGAAATCGGGGGTCCGGAGGAGCAATCAGCCCCAGCATTTT. Its protein is CASMKSGVRRSNQPQHF. Full variable domain (remainder filled in from reference TRBV19 and TRBJ1-5): DGGITQSPKYLFRKEGQNVTLSCEQNLNHDAMYWYRQDPGQGLRLIYYSQIVNDFQKGDIAEGYSVSREKKESFPLTVTSAQKNPTAFYLCASMKSGVRRSNQPQHFGDGTRLSIL.

The chain recombines TRBV11-3 with TRBJ2-1; 8 nucleotides line up with TRBD1. The germline V gene has CDR1 SGHNT and CDR2 YENEEA. CDR3 length: 14 residues. V lost 5 bases and J lost 6; bases outside the gene matches: 6. The CDR3 nucleotides read TGTGCCAGCAGCCCGGGGACAGGTGGCAATGAGCAGTTCTTC. It is translated as CASSPGTGGNEQFF.

The chain links TRBV24-1 to TRBJ1-2; 7 bases match TRBD1. Germline CDR1 KGHDR, CDR2 SFDVKD. This CDR3 comprises 14 residues. Trimming removed 4 bases from V and 3 bases from J; junction bases left unmatched: 4. DNA of the CDR3: TGTGCCACCAGTGACGGTCAGGGGGACTATGGCTACACCTTC. Protein: CATSDGQGDYGYTF.

The chain is built from TRBV30 and TRBJ1-4; 9 bases align to TRBD1. Trimming took 1 base from V and 6 from J; bases not matched to a gene: 9. The CDR3 has 16 residues. Looked up from germline, CDR1 is GTSNPN and CDR2 is SVGIG (reference sequence). CDR3 protein: CAWSAATGGLYEKLFF. As DNA, the CDR3 is TGTGCCTGGAGTGCAGCGACAGGGGGACTTTATGAAAAACTGTTTTTT.

The table lists this clone with a few counts. The rearrangement uses TRBV5-6 and TRBJ1-4, with 8 bases identical to TRBD1. Germline CDR1 reads SGHDT; CDR2 reads YYEEEE. CDR3 length equals 14 residues. V dropped 4 bases and J dropped 5; count of bases not matched to a gene: 4. The DNA of the CDR3 is TGTGCCAGCAGCAGGACAGGGCTGAATGAAAAACTGTTTTTT. Residues: CASSRTGLNEKLFF.

This rearrangement joins TRBV15 to TRBJ1-3; D remains ambiguous. The CDR3 totals 15 residues. The V end was cut by 0 bases, the J end by 0 bases, with 6 bases between. Per germline, CDR1 LNHNV and CDR2 YYDKDF (reference sequence). The CDR3 spells CATSRDTGSGNTIYF. CDR3 coding DNA: TGTGCCACCAGCAGAGATACGGGCTCTGGAAACACCATATATTTT.

DNA for the CDR3: TGTGCCAGCAGCCCCCTTTTGGGGGCCCGAGGCGGTGAGCAGTTCTTC. Protein product: CASSPLLGARGGEQFF. This rearrangement joins TRBV3-1 (or the pseudogene TRBV3-2) to TRBJ2-1; tentatively, D is TRBD1 (6 bases). This CDR3 contains 16 residues. Trimming stripped 4 bases from V and 9 bases from J, with 22 bases between. CDR1 LGHDT and CDR2 YNNKEL come from the germline V gene (reference sequence).

The genes are TRBV6-5 and TRBJ1-1, with D possibly matching TRBD1 (6 bases). The V end lost 7 bases, the J end lost 11 bases, and 26 bases lay between the germline ends. The germline CDR1 and CDR2 sequences are MNHEY and SVGAGI. This CDR3 is built from 15 residues. The CDR3 DNA reads TGTGCCAGCACTCAACAAGCAGACTGGACAGTAAGGGCTTTCTTT. It is translated as CASTQQADWTVRAFF.

The gene calls are TRBV21-1 and TRBJ2-1; no DNA check was done on the table's D call, TRBD1. TRBV21-1 counts as a pseudogene. The length of the CDR3 is 16 residues. This chain's CDR3 is CASSNIGTGSYNEQFF. The CDR3 DNA is TGTGCCAGCAGCAATATCGGGACAGGGAGCTACAATGAGCAGTTCTTC.

The V gene is TRBV7-3, the J gene TRBJ2-1, with 10 bases fitting TRBD1. Trimming took 0 bases from V and 9 from J; bases not matched to a gene: 5. Germline lookup yields CDR1 SGHTA and CDR2 FQGTGA. This CDR3 is 15 amino acids long. The CDR3 DNA reads as TGTGCCAGCAGCTTAACCCTGGGGGACAGGGGTGAGCAGTTCTTC. It specifies CASSLTLGDRGEQFF.

V and J are TRBV2 and TRBJ2-1; maybe TRBD2 (5 bases). The CDR3 spans 15 residues. V lost 3 bases to trimming and J lost 0 bases, with 9 bases between them. Germline CDR1 reads SNHLY; CDR2 reads FYNNEI. This chain's CDR3 is CASSDERSSYNEQFF. DNA for the CDR3: TGTGCCAGCAGTGATGAGCGGAGCTCCTACAATGAGCAGTTCTTC. The full variable domain, its missing parts supplied by reference TRBV2 and TRBJ2-1, is EPEVTQTPSHQVTQMGQEVILRCVPISNHLYFYWYRQILGQKVEFLVSFYNNEISEKSEIFDDQFSVERPDGSNFTLKIRSTKLEDSAMYFCASSDERSSYNEQFFGPGTRLTVL.

The J gene is TRBJ2-1, the V gene TRBV6-4, with D possibly matching TRBD1 (7 bases). Trimming shortened V by 2 bases and J by 9 bases, and 17 bases separated the two germline ends. Germline values: CDR1 MRHNA, CDR2 SNTAGT. The CDR3 runs 15 residues. CDR3 region: CASSDDAGGQGEQFF. The CDR3 DNA sequence: TGTGCCAGCAGTGACGACGCAGGGGGGCAGGGTGAGCAGTTCTTC.

The gene calls are TRBV5-4 and TRBJ2-5; possibly TRBD2 for D (6 bases). Germline CDR1 and CDR2: SGHNT and YYREEE (reference sequence). Trimming took off 4 bases at V and 3 bases at J, with 16 bases between the two ends. This CDR3 is built from 15 residues. CDR3 nucleotides: TGTGCCAGCAGCCGTTCTGTCTGGGAGGAAGAGACCCAGTACTTC. It is translated as CASSRSVWEEETQYF.

The V gene is TRBV24-1, the J gene TRBJ2-1; possibly TRBD2 for D (7 bases). V was shortened by 5 bases and J by 5 bases, with 18 bases between the two germline ends. Germline V gives CDR1 KGHDR, CDR2 SFDVKD. There are 16 residues in the CDR3. In DNA form, the CDR3 reads TGTGCCACCAGTGCCGCTAGCGGAGGGGGTGACAATGAGCAGTTCTTC. Protein product: CATSAASGGGDNEQFF.

The J gene is TRBJ1-4, the V gene TRBV9; the match to TRBD1 covers 7 bases. After removal of 0 bases from V and 7 bases from J, the junction contained 6 bases not matched to a gene. Germline V gives CDR1 SGDLS, CDR2 YYNGEE. The CDR3 runs to 15 residues. The CDR3 DNA sequence: TGTGCCAGCAGCGTAGTTGTAGGGGGCGTTGAAAAACTGTTTTTT. It yields the protein CASSVVVGGVEKLFF.

The chain recombines TRBV7-3 with TRBJ2-2; TRBD2 agrees at 8 bases. Germline V CDR1 and CDR2: SGHTA, FQGTGA. V was clipped by 2 bases and J by 4 bases; unmatched bases: 0. The CDR3 covers 14 residues. Here the CDR3 reads CASSLAGGTGELFF. The CDR3 DNA reads as TGTGCCAGCAGCTTAGCGGGGGGCACCGGGGAGCTGTTTTTT.

This clone was seen at least ten times. This chain connects TRBV29-1 to TRBJ2-7, with D maybe TRBD1 (6 bases). V was clipped by 4 bases and J by 1 base, with 17 bases between them. CDR3 length: 15 amino acids. Per germline, CDR1 SQVTM and CDR2 ANQGSEA. Here the CDR3 DNA reads TGCAGCGTTGTCGGAAGACAGGACCATTCCTACGAGCAGTACTTC. Protein product: CSVVGRQDHSYEQYF.

This sequence joins TRBV10-1 and TRBJ1-2; D not resolved. The CDR3 is 12 residues long. Germline V CDR1 and CDR2: WNHNN, SYGVQD (reference sequence). Trimming took off 7 bases at V and 1 base at J, with 7 bases between the two ends. The CDR3 loop is CASTQHNYGYTF. CDR3 sequence (DNA): TGCGCCAGCACACAACATAACTATGGCTACACCTTC.

This clone showed up just once. V usage is TRBV5-1 and J usage is TRBJ1-6, with D maybe TRBD1 (5 bases). Germline V gene lookup returns CDR1 SGHRS and CDR2 YFSETQ. CDR3 length: 14 amino acids. V lost 1 base and J 8 bases, leaving 10 bases between the germline ends. CDR3 region: CASSLYTTDSPLHF. CDR3 bases: TGCGCCAGCAGCTTGTATACGACAGATTCACCCCTCCACTTT.

A few counts support this clone. The rearrangement joins TRBV27 to TRBJ2-7, with a weak D call TRBD2 (6 bases). CDR1 is MNHEY and CDR2 is SMNVEV in the germline V gene (reference sequence). The CDR3 covers 17 residues. V dropped 8 bases and J dropped 0 bases, with 23 bases sitting between them. The CDR3 nucleotides are TGTGCCAGCCGAAGGACGTCCGGGAGATGGGGCTCCTACGAGCAGTACTTC. This codes for CASRRTSGRWGSYEQYF.

The chain joins TRBV2 to TRBJ1-1, with unresolved D. V lost 7 bases and J 4 bases, leaving 10 bases between the germline ends. The CDR3 is 12 amino acids. Per the germline V gene, CDR1 is SNHLY and CDR2 is FYNNEI. CDR3 loop: CASTGLGTEAFF. In DNA form, the CDR3 reads TGTGCCAGCACGGGTTTGGGCACTGAAGCTTTCTTT. The full variable domain, in which reference TRBV2 and TRBJ1-1 provide the parts outside the CDR3, is EPEVTQTPSHQVTQMGQEVILRCVPISNHLYFYWYRQILGQKVEFLVSFYNNEISEKSEIFDDQFSVERPDGSNFTLKIRSTKLEDSAMYFCASTGLGTEAFFGQGTRLTVV.

The V and J genes are TRBV6-4 and TRBJ2-1; 8 bases match TRBD2. The junction had 2 bases not matched to a gene; V was cut back by 2 bases and J by 2 bases. Germline V gene lookup returns CDR1 MRHNA and CDR2 SNTAGT. The CDR3 sequence is 15 residues long. The CDR3 DNA reads TGTGCCAGCAGTGACGCGGGGGGTACCTACAATGAGCAGTTCTTC. It codes for CASSDAGGTYNEQFF.

A few counts support this clone. This rearrangement joins TRBV7-2 to TRBJ2-1; a weak D match, TRBD2 (5 bases). With 7 bases removed from V and 10 bases from J, the gap between germline ends came to 20 bases. CDR1 and CDR2 (germline): SGHTA, FQGNSA. The CDR3 sequence is 14 residues long. The CDR3 sequence is CASTPAVASNEQFF. CDR3 DNA: TGTGCCAGCACACCAGCCGTAGCTAGCAACGAGCAGTTCTTC.

This clone was observed once. V usage is TRBV7-2 and J usage is TRBJ2-7, with no clear D. Germline assignment: CDR1 SGHTA and CDR2 FQGNSA. Trimming shortened V by 4 bases and J by 3 bases, and 13 bases separated the two germline ends. The CDR3 sequence is 14 residues long. In DNA, the CDR3 is TGTGCCAGCAGCTCAGCCCCGACTCACTACGAGCAGTACTTC. Protein sequence: CASSSAPTHYEQYF.

V and J are TRBV10-1 and TRBJ2-1, with 8 bases matching TRBD1. This CDR3 spans 16 amino acids. The J segment lost 6 bases and the V segment lost 3 bases, leaving 10 bases of the junction unmatched. The germline gives CDR1 WNHNN, CDR2 SYGVQD (reference sequence). CDR3 sequence (DNA): TGCGCCAGCAGTGAAAAACCAGGGGGCAAGTTCAATGAGCAGTTCTTC. It translates to CASSEKPGGKFNEQFF.

The gene calls are TRBV11-2 and TRBJ1-5; D is uncertain. From germline, CDR1 is SGHAT and CDR2 FQNNGV. There are 13 residues in the CDR3. Trimming took 5 bases from V and 6 from J, leaving 11 bases between them. The CDR3 is CASSQLSGQPQHF. The CDR3 DNA follows: TGTGCCAGCAGCCAATTGTCGGGTCAGCCCCAGCATTTT.

This chain uses TRBV5-6 with TRBJ1-2, with 7 bases matching TRBD1. V dropped 3 bases and J dropped 4; count of bases not matched to a gene: 15. Germline CDR1 SGHDT, CDR2 YYEEEE. CDR3 length: 17 amino acids. CDR3 bases: TGTGCCAGCAGCTACTCCGCGACAGGGATGACTACCTATGGCTACACCTTC. Its translation is CASSYSATGMTTYGYTF.

The chain carries TRBV3-1 (or the pseudogene TRBV3-2) and TRBJ1-4; 9 bases agree with TRBD1. The CDR3 covers 15 residues. CDR1 and CDR2 (germline): LGHDT, YNNKEL (reference sequence). Trimming at V came to 4 bases and at J to 5 bases, leaving 5 bases not matched to a gene. CDR3 sequence: CASSPPDRGNEKLFF. The CDR3 DNA follows: TGTGCCAGCAGCCCGCCGGACAGGGGAAATGAAAAACTGTTTTTT.

V is TRBV24-1 and J is TRBJ2-3, with D maybe TRBD2 (6 bases). V lost 9 bases and J lost 4, with 19 bases in between. The CDR3 contains 15 residues. Germline-derived CDR1 and CDR2 are KGHDR and SFDVKD. The CDR3 loop reads CATPTRLELADTQYF. The CDR3 DNA reads TGTGCCACCCCAACCCGACTAGAATTGGCAGATACGCAGTATTTT.

Here the CDR3 reads CASNIYSGSHSYNEQFF. The DNA of the CDR3 is TGTGCCAGCAACATATATAGCGGGAGCCACTCCTACAATGAGCAGTTCTTC. This chain connects TRBV5-4 to TRBJ2-1; 9 nucleotides line up with TRBD2. J lost 0 bases, V lost 6 bases, and 10 bases had no gene match. CDR1 is SGHNT and CDR2 is YYREEE in the germline V gene (reference sequence). This CDR3 is built from 17 residues.

V is TRBV3-1 (or the pseudogene TRBV3-2) and J is TRBJ1-2, with D perhaps TRBD1 (6 bases). CDR3 length: 14 amino acids. Deletions cut 7 bases from V and 4 bases from J, with 16 bases between. The germline gives CDR1 LGHDT, CDR2 YNNKEL (reference sequence). The CDR3 DNA sequence: TGTGCCAGCAACTGGCGGGGGGCGTCCTATGGCTACACCTTC. Amino acids: CASNWRGASYGYTF.